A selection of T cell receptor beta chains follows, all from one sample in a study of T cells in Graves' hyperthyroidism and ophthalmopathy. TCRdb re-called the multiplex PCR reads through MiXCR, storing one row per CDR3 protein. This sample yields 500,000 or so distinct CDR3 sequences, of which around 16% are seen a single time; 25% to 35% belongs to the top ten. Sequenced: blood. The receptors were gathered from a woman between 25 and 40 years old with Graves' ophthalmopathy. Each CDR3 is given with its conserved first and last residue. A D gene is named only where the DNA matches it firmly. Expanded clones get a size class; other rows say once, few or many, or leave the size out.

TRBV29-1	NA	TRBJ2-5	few	CSVEDGTGRETQYF	TGCAGCGTTGAAGATGGGACGGGGAGAGAGACCCAGTACTTC
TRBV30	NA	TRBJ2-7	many	CAWRTMDSISYEQYF	TGTGCCTGGAGGACCATGGACAGTATCTCCTACGAGCAGTACTTC
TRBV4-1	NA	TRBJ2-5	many	CASSPLVSETQYF	TGCGCCAGCAGCCCACTAGTTTCGGAGACCCAGTACTTC
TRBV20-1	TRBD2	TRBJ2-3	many	CSAREVGLAVTDTQYF	TGCAGTGCTAGGGAGGTCGGGCTAGCGGTCACAGATACGCAGTATTTT
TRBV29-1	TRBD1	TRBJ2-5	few	CSVAGTGVGQTQYF	TGCAGCGTCGCCGGGACAGGGGTTGGGCAGACCCAGTACTTC
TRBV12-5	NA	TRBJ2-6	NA	CASGSPTGPGVLTF	TGTGCTAGTGGTTCCCCGACAGGCCCAGGCGTCCTGACTTTC
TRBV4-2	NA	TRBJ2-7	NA	CASSYGPPGVGSYEQYF	TGTGCCAGCAGTTACGGCCCCCCGGGAGTCGGCTCCTACGAGCAGTACTTC
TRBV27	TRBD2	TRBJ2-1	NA	CASGFTYRLAGNDEQFF	TGTGCCAGCGGTTTCACCTACCGACTAGCGGGAAACGATGAGCAGTTCTTC
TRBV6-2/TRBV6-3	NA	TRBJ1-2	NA	CASCRASPTNYGYTF	TGTGCCAGCTGTCGGGCGTCACCAACTAACTATGGCTACACCTTC
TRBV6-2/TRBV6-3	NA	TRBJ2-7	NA	CASSVGQLYEQYF	TGTGCCAGCAGTGTAGGACAGCTATACGAGCAGTACTTC
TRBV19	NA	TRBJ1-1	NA	CASSIQGANTEAFF	TGTGCCAGTAGTATACAGGGCGCGAACACTGAAGCTTTCTTT
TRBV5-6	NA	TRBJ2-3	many	CASSLADFTDTQYF	TGTGCCAGCAGCTTGGCCGACTTCACAGATACGCAGTATTTT
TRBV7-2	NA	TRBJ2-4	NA	CASSLSGYSNIQYF	TGTGCCAGCAGCTTATCGGGGTATTCAAACATTCAGTACTTC
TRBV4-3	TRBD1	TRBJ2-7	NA	CASSQRDSPYEQYF	TGCGCCAGCAGCCAACGGGACAGTCCCTACGAGCAGTACTTC
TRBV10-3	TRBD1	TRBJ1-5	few	CAISGEGARQPQHF	TGTGCCATCAGTGGGGAGGGGGCGCGGCAGCCCCAGCATTTT
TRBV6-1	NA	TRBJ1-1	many	CASSDGGGNTEAFF	TGTGCCAGCAGTGATGGGGGAGGGAACACTGAAGCTTTCTTT